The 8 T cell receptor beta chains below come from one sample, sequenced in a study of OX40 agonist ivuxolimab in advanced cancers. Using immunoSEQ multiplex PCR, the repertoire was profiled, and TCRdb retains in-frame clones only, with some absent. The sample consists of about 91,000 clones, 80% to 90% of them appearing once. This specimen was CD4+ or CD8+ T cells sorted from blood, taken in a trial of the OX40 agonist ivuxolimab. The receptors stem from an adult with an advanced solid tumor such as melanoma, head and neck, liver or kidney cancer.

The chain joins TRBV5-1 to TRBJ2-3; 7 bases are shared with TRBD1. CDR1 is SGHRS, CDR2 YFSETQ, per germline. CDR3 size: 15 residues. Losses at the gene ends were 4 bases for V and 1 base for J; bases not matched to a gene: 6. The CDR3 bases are TGCGCCAGCAGCGGGGCCGGGACAGGCACAGATACGCAGTATTTT. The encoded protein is CASSGAGTGTDTQYF.

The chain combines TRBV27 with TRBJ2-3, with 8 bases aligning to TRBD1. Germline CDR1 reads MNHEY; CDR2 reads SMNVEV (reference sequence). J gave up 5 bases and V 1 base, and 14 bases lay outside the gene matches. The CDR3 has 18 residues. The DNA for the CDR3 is TGTGCCAGCAGTTTATTCGGGGTCAACAGGGGGATGATAGATACGCAGTATTTT. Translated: CASSLFGVNRGMIDTQYF.

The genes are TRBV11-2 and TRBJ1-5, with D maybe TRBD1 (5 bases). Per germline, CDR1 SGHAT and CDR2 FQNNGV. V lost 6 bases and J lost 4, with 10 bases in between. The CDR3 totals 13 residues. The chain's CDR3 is CASSPGMNQPQHF. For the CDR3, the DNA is TGTGCCAGCAGTCCAGGGATGAATCAGCCCCAGCATTTT.

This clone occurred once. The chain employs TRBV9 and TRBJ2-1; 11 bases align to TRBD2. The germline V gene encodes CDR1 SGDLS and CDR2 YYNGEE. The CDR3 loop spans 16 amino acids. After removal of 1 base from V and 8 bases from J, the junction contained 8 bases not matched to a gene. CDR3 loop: CASSVILAGGLDEQFF. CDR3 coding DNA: TGTGCCAGCAGCGTAATCCTAGCGGGAGGTCTAGATGAGCAGTTCTTC.

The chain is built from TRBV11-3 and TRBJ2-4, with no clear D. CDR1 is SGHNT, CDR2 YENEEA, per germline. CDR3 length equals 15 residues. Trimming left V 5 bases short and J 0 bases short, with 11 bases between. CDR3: CASSPGLIAKNIQYF. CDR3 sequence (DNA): TGTGCCAGCAGCCCCGGATTAATAGCCAAAAACATTCAGTACTTC.

The CDR3 protein is CASSLVQGAGTDTQYF. DNA for the CDR3: TGTGCCAGCAGCTTAGTGCAGGGGGCGGGCACAGATACGCAGTATTTT. The chain links TRBV7-6 to TRBJ2-3, with 8 bases matching TRBD1. Per germline, CDR1 SGHVS and CDR2 FNYEAQ. The CDR3 runs 16 residues. V lost 1 base, J lost 1 base, and 4 bases stayed unmatched.

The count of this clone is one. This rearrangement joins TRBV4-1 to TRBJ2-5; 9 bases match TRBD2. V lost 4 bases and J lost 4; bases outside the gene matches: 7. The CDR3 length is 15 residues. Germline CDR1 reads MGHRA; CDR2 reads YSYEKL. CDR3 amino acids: CASSPTGLAGETQYF. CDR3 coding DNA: TGCGCCAGCAGCCCCACGGGACTAGCCGGAGAGACCCAGTACTTC.

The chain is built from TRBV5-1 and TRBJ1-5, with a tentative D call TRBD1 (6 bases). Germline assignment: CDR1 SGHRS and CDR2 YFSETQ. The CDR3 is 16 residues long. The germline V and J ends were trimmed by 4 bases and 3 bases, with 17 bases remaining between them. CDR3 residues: CASSATGHLPNQPQHF. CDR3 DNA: TGCGCCAGCAGCGCTACGGGACACCTTCCCAATCAGCCCCAGCATTTT.